Shown below are 5 T cell receptor beta chains from a single sample sequenced in a study of post-analysis software for immune sequencing data (dated by TCRdb to between 2014 and 2017). The full study reports these points: Significantly higher frequencies in patients than in controls were found for five or six TRBV segments, including TRBV5-6, TRBV5-1 and TRBV20-1.

These receptors' targets are unknown. To prepare the library, PCR was applied. The sample was run on an Illumina HiSeq 2500. To reduce PCR and sequencing biases, unique molecular identifiers were built into the TCR beta cDNA libraries. TCRdb took the public reads, trimmed them with fastp at Q25, ran MiXCR for clone calling and kept in-frame beta chains. Each CDR3 protein gets just one entry, which takes the most common genes and DNA from the rows behind it. The sample contains 450,000 or so distinct CDR3 sequences, nearly 45% of them found a single time. The ten largest clonotypes hold 9% to 13% of the sample. The specimen was blood. Source of these receptors: a girl aged 10 to 17 with multiple sclerosis.

This clonotype was picked up a small number of times. The chain links TRBV7-2 to TRBJ2-7; 13 nucleotides line up with TRBD2. CDR1 is SGHTA, CDR2 FQGNSA, per germline. V lost 5 bases to trimming and J lost 5 bases; unmatched junction nucleotides: 3. The CDR3 consists of 14 residues. CDR3 sequence reads: CASSRGLAGNEQYF. The CDR3 region has the DNA TGTGCCAGCAGCCGGGGACTAGCGGGAAACGAGCAGTACTTC. The entire variable domain, with the rest obtained from reference TRBV7-2 and TRBJ2-7, is as follows: GAGVSQSPSNKVTEKGKDVELRCDPISGHTALYWYRQSLGQGLEFLIYFQGNSAPDKSGLPSDRFSAERTGGSVSTLTIQRTQQEDSAVYLCASSRGLAGNEQYFGPGTRLTVT.

With respect to this clonotype: The junction does not match germline at one end; this may be a read error. This chain joins TRBV6-5 and TRBJ2-1; 9 bases map to TRBD1. The germline CDR1 and CDR2 sequences are MNHEY and SVGAGI. The CDR3 extends over 16 amino acids. DNA for the CDR3: TGTACCAGCAGTTACTTAGGACAGGGGTCCTACAATGAGCAGTTCTTC. It yields the protein CTSSYLGQGSYNEQFF.

The CDR3 loop is CATSDSGSYPTDTQYF. The CDR3 DNA is TGTGCCACCAGTGATTCAGGGAGCTATCCCACAGATACGCAGTATTTT. V usage is TRBV24-1 and J usage is TRBJ2-3; D may correspond to TRBD1 or TRBD2 (5 bases each). The ends were cut back, 2 bases at V and 2 bases at J, with 13 bases in the middle. Germline V lookup: CDR1 KGHDR, CDR2 SFDVKD. The CDR3 spans 16 residues.

The chain carries TRBV5-1 and TRBJ2-5, with TRBD2 identical over 10 bases. V dropped 6 bases and J dropped 2; count of bases not matched to a gene: 7. CDR1 and CDR2 from the germline V gene are SGHRS and YFSETQ. The CDR3 length is 15 residues. The CDR3 nucleotides are TGCGCCAGCAAGGAGCTAGCGGGGGAACAAGAGACCCAGTACTTC. Amino acid sequence: CASKELAGEQETQYF.

The chain couples TRBV21-1 to TRBJ2-1; the table's D call, TRBD1, has no DNA check behind it. TRBV21-1 is recorded as a pseudogene. The length of the CDR3 is 15 residues. CDR3 coding DNA: TGTCCCTCCGGGAGCCAAAATAGGAGGGTTAATGAGCAGTTCTTC. This sequence encodes CPSGSQNRRVNEQFF.